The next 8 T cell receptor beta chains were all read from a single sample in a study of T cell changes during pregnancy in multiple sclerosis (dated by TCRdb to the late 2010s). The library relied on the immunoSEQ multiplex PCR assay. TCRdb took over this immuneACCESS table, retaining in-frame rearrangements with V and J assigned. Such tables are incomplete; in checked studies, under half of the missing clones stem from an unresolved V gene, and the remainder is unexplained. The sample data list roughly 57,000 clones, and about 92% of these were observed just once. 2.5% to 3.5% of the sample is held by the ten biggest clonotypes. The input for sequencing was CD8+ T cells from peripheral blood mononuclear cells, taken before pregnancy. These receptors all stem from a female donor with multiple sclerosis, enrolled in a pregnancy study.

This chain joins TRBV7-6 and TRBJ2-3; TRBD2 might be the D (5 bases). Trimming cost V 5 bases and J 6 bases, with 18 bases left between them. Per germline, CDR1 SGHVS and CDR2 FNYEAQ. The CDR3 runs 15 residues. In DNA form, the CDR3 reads TGTGCCAGCAGCCCACACGACCCCCGGGATGATACGCAGTATTTT. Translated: CASSPHDPRDDTQYF.

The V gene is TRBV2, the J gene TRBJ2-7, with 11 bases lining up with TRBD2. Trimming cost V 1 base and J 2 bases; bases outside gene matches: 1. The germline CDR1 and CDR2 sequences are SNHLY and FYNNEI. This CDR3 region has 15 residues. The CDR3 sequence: CASSEGSGGAYEQYF. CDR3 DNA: TGTGCCAGCAGTGAAGGTAGCGGGGGGGCCTACGAGCAGTACTTC. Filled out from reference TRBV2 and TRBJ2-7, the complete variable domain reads EPEVTQTPSHQVTQMGQEVILRCVPISNHLYFYWYRQILGQKVEFLVSFYNNEISEKSEIFDDQFSVERPDGSNFTLKIRSTKLEDSAMYFCASSEGSGGAYEQYFGPGTRLTVT.

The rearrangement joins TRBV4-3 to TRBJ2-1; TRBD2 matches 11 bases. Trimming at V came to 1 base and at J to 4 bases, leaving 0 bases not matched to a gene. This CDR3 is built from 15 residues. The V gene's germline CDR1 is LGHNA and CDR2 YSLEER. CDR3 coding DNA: TGCGCCAGCAGCCAAGGACTAGCGGGGTACAATGAGCAGTTCTTC. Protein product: CASSQGLAGYNEQFF.

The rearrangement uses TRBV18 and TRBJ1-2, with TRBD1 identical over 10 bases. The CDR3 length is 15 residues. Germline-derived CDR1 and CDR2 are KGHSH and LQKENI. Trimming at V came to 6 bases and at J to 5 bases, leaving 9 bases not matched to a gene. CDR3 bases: TGTGCCAGCTCTTCCTCGGGACAGGGGCTGTATGGCTACACCTTC. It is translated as CASSSSGQGLYGYTF.

DNA of the CDR3: TGTGCCAGCAGTTTCTCCTTGGCAGGGGGCACTGAAGCTTTCTTT. Translation gives CASSFSLAGGTEAFF. This chain connects TRBV27 to TRBJ1-1; 7 nucleotides match TRBD1. There are 15 residues in the CDR3. Per the germline V gene, CDR1 is MNHEY and CDR2 is SMNVEV (reference sequence). V shed 3 bases and J 4 bases; nucleotides not matched to a gene: 8.

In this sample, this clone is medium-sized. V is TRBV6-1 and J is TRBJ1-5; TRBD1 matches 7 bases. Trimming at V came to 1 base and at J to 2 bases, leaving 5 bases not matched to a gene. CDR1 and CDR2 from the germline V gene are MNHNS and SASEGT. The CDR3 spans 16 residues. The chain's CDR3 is CASSEVAGGGNQPQHF. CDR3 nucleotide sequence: TGTGCCAGCAGTGAAGTGGCAGGGGGTGGCAATCAGCCCCAGCATTTT.

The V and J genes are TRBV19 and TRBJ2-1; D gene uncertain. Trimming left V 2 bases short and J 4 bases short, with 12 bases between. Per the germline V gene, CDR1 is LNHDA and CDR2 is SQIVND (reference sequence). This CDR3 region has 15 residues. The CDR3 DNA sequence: TGTGCCAGTAGTATACACGACTCGGGTTACAATGAGCAGTTCTTC. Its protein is CASSIHDSGYNEQFF.

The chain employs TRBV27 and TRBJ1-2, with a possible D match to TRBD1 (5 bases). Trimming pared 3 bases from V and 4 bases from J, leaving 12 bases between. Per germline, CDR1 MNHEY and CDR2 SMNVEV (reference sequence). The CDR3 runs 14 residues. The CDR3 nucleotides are TGTGCCAGCAGTTTCAGCCAGGGAGGCTATGGCTACACCTTC. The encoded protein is CASSFSQGGYGYTF.